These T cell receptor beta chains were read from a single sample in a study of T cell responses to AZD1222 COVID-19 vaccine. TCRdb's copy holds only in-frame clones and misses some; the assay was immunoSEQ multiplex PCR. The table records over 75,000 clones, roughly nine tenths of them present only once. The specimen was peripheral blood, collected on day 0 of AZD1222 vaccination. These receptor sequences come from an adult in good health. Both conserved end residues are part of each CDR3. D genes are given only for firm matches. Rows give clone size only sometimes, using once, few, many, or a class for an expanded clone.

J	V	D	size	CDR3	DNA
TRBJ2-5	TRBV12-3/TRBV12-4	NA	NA	CASSPGTGETQYF	TGTGCCAGCAGCCCGGGGACCGGGGAGACCCAGTACTTC
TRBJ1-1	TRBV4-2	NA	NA	CASSRVEGSRGTEAFF	TGTGCCAGCAGCCGCGTCGAAGGAAGCCGGGGCACTGAAGCTTTCTTT
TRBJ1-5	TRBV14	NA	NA	CASSQIQGQPQHF	TGTGCCAGCAGCCAAATACAGGGCCAGCCCCAGCATTTT
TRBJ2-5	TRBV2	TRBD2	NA	CASSDELAGGPGRETQYF	TGTGCCAGCAGTGACGAGCTTGCGGGAGGGCCAGGTCGAGAGACCCAGTACTTC
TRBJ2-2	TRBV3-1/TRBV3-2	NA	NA	CASSLRDTGELFF	TGTGCCAGCAGCCTTAGGGACACCGGGGAGCTGTTTTTT
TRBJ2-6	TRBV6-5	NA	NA	CASGRMTGANVLTF	TGTGCCAGCGGACGAATGACTGGGGCCAACGTCCTGACTTTC
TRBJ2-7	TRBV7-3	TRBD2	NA	CASSLASGSAYEQYF	TGTGCCAGCAGCTTAGCTAGCGGGAGTGCCTACGAGCAGTACTTC
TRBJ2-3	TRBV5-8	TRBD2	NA	CASSLAGRGGWTDTQYF	TGTGCCAGCAGCTTGGCGGGGAGGGGAGGATGGACAGATACGCAGTATTTT
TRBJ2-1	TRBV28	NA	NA	CASSPSSSYNEQFF	TGTGCCAGCAGCCCTAGTAGCTCCTACAATGAGCAGTTCTTC
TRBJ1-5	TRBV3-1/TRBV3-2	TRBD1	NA	CASSQERGRGTGQPQHF	TGTGCCAGCAGCCAAGAGCGGGGAAGGGGGACAGGTCAGCCCCAGCATTTT
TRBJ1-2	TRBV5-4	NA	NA	CASSLAGGEGHYGYTF	TGTGCCAGCAGCTTAGCTGGGGGGGAGGGCCACTATGGCTACACCTTC
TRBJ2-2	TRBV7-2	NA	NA	CASSQQSTGAGELFF	TGTGCCAGCAGCCAGCAGTCGACGGGCGCCGGGGAGCTGTTTTTT
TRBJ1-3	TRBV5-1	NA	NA	CASSLGVRRSGNTIYF	TGCGCCAGCAGCTTGGGTGTCAGGCGCTCTGGAAACACCATATATTTT
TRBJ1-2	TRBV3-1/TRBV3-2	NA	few	CASSQASRGVYYGYTF	TGTGCCAGCAGCCAAGCATCAAGGGGGGTTTACTATGGCTACACCTTC
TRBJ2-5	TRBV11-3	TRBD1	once	CASSLGGQVQETQYF	TGTGCCAGCAGCTTAGGGGGACAGGTCCAAGAGACCCAGTACTTC
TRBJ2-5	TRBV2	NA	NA	CASSEDALETQYF	TGTGCCAGCAGTGAGGACGCACTGGAGACCCAGTACTTC
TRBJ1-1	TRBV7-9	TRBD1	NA	CASSLHGQGPEAEAFF	TGTGCCAGCAGCCTCCATGGACAGGGGCCGGAGGCTGAAGCTTTCTTT
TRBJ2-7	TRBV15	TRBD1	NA	CATSRETGMLDEQYF	TGTGCCACCAGCAGAGAGACAGGGATGTTGGACGAGCAGTACTTC
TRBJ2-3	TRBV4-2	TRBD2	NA	CASSQTGTSGGTDTQYF	TGTGCCAGCAGCCAAACCGGGACTAGCGGAGGTACAGATACGCAGTATTTT
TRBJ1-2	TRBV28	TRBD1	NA	CASSPGGDGYGYTF	TGTGCCAGCAGTCCAGGGGGGGATGGCTATGGCTACACCTTC
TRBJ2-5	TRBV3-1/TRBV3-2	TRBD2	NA	CASSQASGGREQETQYF	TGTGCCAGCAGCCAAGCAAGCGGGGGAAGGGAACAAGAGACCCAGTACTTC
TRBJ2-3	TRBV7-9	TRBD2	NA	CASSSVSGRRTDTQYF	TGTGCCAGCAGCTCCGTATCCGGGAGGCGCACAGATACGCAGTATTTT
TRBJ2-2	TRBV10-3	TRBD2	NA	CAIRGLAGGELFF	TGTGCCATCAGGGGACTAGCCGGGGGGGAGCTGTTTTTT
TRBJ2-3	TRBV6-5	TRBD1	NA	CASSYRDRAATDTQYF	TGTGCCAGCAGTTACCGGGACAGGGCGGCAACAGATACGCAGTATTTT
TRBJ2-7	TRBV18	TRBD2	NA	CASSADHPRTRALYYEQYF	TGTGCCAGCTCAGCAGACCACCCCCGGACTAGAGCACTTTATTACGAGCAGTACTTC
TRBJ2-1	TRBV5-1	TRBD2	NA	CASSLVGRTNNEQFF	TGCGCCAGCAGCTTGGTCGGGAGGACCAACAATGAGCAGTTCTTC
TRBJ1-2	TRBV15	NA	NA	CATTGGEYGYTF	TGTGCCACCACGGGAGGGGAATATGGCTACACCTTC
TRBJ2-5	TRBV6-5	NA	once	CASSYSSGSSGETQYF	TGTGCCAGCAGTTACTCTTCAGGCAGTAGTGGAGAGACCCAGTACTTC
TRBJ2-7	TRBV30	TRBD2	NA	CAGSLAGPYEQYF	TGTGCCGGGTCCCTAGCGGGCCCCTACGAGCAGTACTTC
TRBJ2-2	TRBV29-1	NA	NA	CSVVSGTGRELFF	TGCAGCGTTGTTTCCGGGACCGGTCGGGAGCTGTTTTTT
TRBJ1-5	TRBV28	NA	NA	CATQSGESNQPQHF	TGTGCCACACAATCAGGGGAGAGCAATCAGCCCCAGCATTTT
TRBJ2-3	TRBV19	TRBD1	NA	CASSMLGLGTGAADTQYF	TGTGCCAGTAGTATGCTGGGCCTGGGGACAGGGGCGGCAGATACGCAGTATTTT
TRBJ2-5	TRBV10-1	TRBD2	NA	CASSPGLAGSETQYF	TGCGCCAGCAGCCCGGGACTAGCGGGTTCTGAGACCCAGTACTTC
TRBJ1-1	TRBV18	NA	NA	CASSPWGNTEAFF	TGTGCCAGCTCTCCTTGGGGGAACACTGAAGCTTTCTTT
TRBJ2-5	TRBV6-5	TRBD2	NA	CASQTPGGQETQYF	TGTGCCAGCCAAACACCGGGAGGGCAAGAGACCCAGTACTTC
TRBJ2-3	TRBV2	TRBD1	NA	CASSSGQVWADTQYF	TGTGCCAGCAGTTCCGGACAGGTCTGGGCAGATACGCAGTATTTT
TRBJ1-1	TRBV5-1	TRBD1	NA	CASSLTGVNTEAFF	TGCGCCAGCAGTTTGACAGGGGTGAACACTGAAGCTTTCTTT
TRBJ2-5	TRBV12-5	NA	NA	CASGLVLGPRAGETQYF	TGTGCTAGTGGTTTGGTTCTTGGGCCAAGGGCGGGAGAGACCCAGTACTTC
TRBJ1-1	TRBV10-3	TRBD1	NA	CAISSDRGENTEAFF	TGTGCCATCAGCTCAGACAGGGGGGAGAACACTGAAGCTTTCTTT
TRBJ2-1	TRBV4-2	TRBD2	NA	CASSQEVAGADEQFF	TGTGCCAGCAGCCAAGAGGTAGCGGGAGCCGATGAGCAGTTCTTC
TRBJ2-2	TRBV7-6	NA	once	CASSATLGTGELFF	TGTGCCAGCAGCGCCACCCTGGGCACCGGGGAGCTGTTTTTT
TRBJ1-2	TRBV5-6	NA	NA	CASSFGGSPYTF	TGTGCCAGCAGCTTCGGTGGCAGCCCCTACACCTTC
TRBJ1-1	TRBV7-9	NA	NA	CASSLFPGNTEAFF	TGTGCCAGCAGCCTCTTCCCCGGGAACACTGAAGCTTTCTTT
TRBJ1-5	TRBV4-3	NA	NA	CASSQDGPRVGNQPQHF	TGCGCCAGCAGCCAAGACGGCCCCAGGGTGGGCAATCAGCCCCAGCATTTT
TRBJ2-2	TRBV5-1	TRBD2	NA	CASQSPSGRGRDYTGELFF	TGCGCCAGCCAAAGCCCTAGCGGGAGGGGTCGAGATTACACCGGGGAGCTGTTTTTT
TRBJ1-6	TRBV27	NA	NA	CASSLSQFKYDNSPLHF	TGTGCCAGCAGTTTATCTCAGTTCAAATACGATAATTCACCCCTCCACTTT
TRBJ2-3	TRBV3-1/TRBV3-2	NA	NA	CASSLATDTQYF	TGTGCCAGCAGCCTAGCCACAGATACGCAGTATTTT
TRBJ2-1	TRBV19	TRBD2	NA	CAAGTSGTNEQFF	TGTGCCGCCGGGACTAGCGGGACCAATGAGCAGTTCTTC
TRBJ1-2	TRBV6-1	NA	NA	CASSEETPLNYGYTF	TGTGCCAGCAGTGAAGAGACACCCTTAAACTATGGCTACACCTTC
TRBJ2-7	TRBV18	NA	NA	CASSPTRNEQYF	TGTGCCAGCTCACCGACCCGGAACGAGCAGTACTTC